This T cell receptor beta chain derives from a study of patients and donors after allogeneic stem cell transplantation. MiXCR, applied by TCRdb to the RT-PCR reads, yields one record per CDR3 protein. Here the sample spans roughly 140,000 distinct CDR3 sequences, about 36% being singletons. Germline values: CDR1 SGHRS, CDR2 YFSETQ. V was pared by 6 bases and J by 0 bases, with 15 bases between. The CDR3 is made up of 15 amino acids. The chain carries TRBV5-1 and TRBJ1-1; possibly TRBD1 for D (6 bases). Sequenced material: blood, either unsorted or a sorted T cell fraction (not recorded which). This receptor was obtained from a human donor who was either an allogeneic HSCT recipient or a stem cell or donor lymphocyte infusion donor (not recorded which). It is not recorded whose cells these are; they may come from a transplant donor. CDR3 DNA sequence: TGCGCCAGCACCCAGGACAGTTACATGAACACTGAAGCTTTCTTT. As protein: CASTQDSYMNTEAFF.